The T cell receptor (beta chain) described here comes from a study of blood T cell repertoires in COVID-19 (dated by TCRdb to 2020 to 2021). Concerning the study at large: Collaborator samples came from the United States, Italy and Spain and covered acute and convalescent phases of COVID-19. The prospective study material was composed of cDNA or gDNA derived from T cells, B-cell-depleted T cells, or PBMCs. Subjects who had been exposed to COVID-19, were actively infected with it, or had recovered from it provided the deeply sampled blood TCRbeta repertoires that made up the dataset. The repertoires were released in a freely available public database meant as a resource for research on the immune response to SARS-CoV-2. The samples were drawn from two sources: the first 160 participants of the ongoing ImmuneRACE study, and over 1,000 subjects contributed by 6 global collaborators. Nearly every sample came with metadata listing a de-identified subject ID, COVID-19 status, age in years and sex. HLA class I and class II types, where available, came from metadata supplied by the sample provider rather than from assay-based typing. Paper-wide results and their limitations: How much clinical and demographic metadata was included differed by source and by participant, and the metadata was provided uncurated.

Turning to this clone: The antigen it binds to is not known. It has no much larger one-base neighbor in the sample; base qualities were not kept.

TCRbeta CDR3 regions were amplified from genomic DNA by means of the immunoSEQ Assay, a bias-controlled multiplex PCR. In the paper's pipeline: Within the assay, amplification of reference gene primers was used to estimate how many nucleated cells each sample contained. To quantify the absolute abundance of each unique TCRbeta CDR3 rearrangement, sequence reads were collapsed and filtered. Productive Simpson clonality was computed per sample as the square root of Simpson's diversity index over productive rearrangements. TCRdb provides this immuneACCESS table in a form limited to in-frame rearrangements. Some clones are lacking; in checked studies, under half of them reflect an unresolved V gene, and why the rest are absent is not known. The DNA gave D and trimming, while V, J and clone size come from that table. This sample has roughly 200,000 clones in its table, and around four fifths of those were observed once. The biggest ten clones account for 8.6% of the sample.

The collaborating institutions used their own protocols to collect whole blood in K2EDTA tubes. For TCRbeta analysis, collaborators shipped samples in one of three forms: frozen whole blood, isolated PBMCs, or DNA extracted from either of those sample types. From the germline V gene (reference sequence), CDR1 is LNHNV and CDR2 is YYDKDF. V is reduced by 5 bases and J by 4 bases, leaving a spacing of 12 bases between them. There are 14 amino acids in the CDR3, from cysteine to phenylalanine inclusive. Just CDR3 DNA is preserved here, 42 bases in frame from base 1. This TCR came from a man aged 40-55 years with active or convalescent COVID-19. Source material: peripheral blood. Rearrangement joined TRBV15 to TRBJ2-1, and possibly TRBD1, on 5 matching bases. The nucleotide sequence reads TGTGCCACCAGCGACGACAGCAATTACAATGAGCAGTTCTTC. This sequence encodes CATSDDSNYNEQFF.